Listed here are 16 T cell receptor beta chains from one sample, sequenced in a study of cytomegalovirus exposure and HLA in healthy donors. Assay: immunoSEQ multiplex PCR; the TCRdb copy retains only in-frame clones and omits some. Of 200,000 or so clones in the sample, about 89% were seen once. The sample consisted of PBMCs. The receptors stem from a woman under 30 in good health and CMV-seronegative.

The chain uses TRBV27 and TRBJ2-1; a weak D match, TRBD1 (5 bases). The V end lost 3 bases, the J end lost 6 bases, and 9 bases lay between the germline ends. The CDR3 has 13 residues. In germline, CDR1 is MNHEY, CDR2 SMNVEV (reference sequence). The CDR3 sequence is CASSFRGPNEQFF. CDR3 nucleotides: TGTGCCAGCAGTTTTAGGGGCCCCAATGAGCAGTTCTTC.

This rearrangement joins TRBV18 to TRBJ1-6; TRBD1 agrees at 7 bases. This CDR3 contains 15 residues. V lost 3 bases, J lost 9 bases, and 8 bases stayed unmatched. CDR1 is KGHSH and CDR2 is LQKENI in the germline V gene. CDR3 sequence: CASSPADRVGSPLHF. CDR3 sequence (DNA): TGTGCCAGCTCACCGGCCGACAGGGTTGGTTCACCCCTCCACTTT. Combining the CDR3 with reference TRBV18 and TRBJ1-6 gives the whole variable domain NAGVMQNPRHLVRRRGQEARLRCSPMKGHSHVYWYRQLPEEGLKFMVYLQKENIIDESGMPKERFSAEFPKEGPSILRIQQVVRGDSAAYFCASSPADRVGSPLHFGNGTRLTVT.

J is TRBJ1-2 and V is TRBV15; 8 nucleotides match TRBD1. Germline-derived CDR1 and CDR2 are LNHNV and YYDKDF (reference sequence). V was pared by 0 bases and J by 0 bases, with 6 bases of the junction left unmatched. The CDR3 has 17 amino acids. The chain's CDR3 is CATSREGRGPPNYGYTF. As DNA, the CDR3 is TGTGCCACCAGCAGAGAAGGCAGGGGGCCCCCTAACTATGGCTACACCTTC.

The genes are TRBV10-3 and TRBJ1-2; possible D gene TRBD1, 6 bases. The CDR3 spans 12 residues. V lost 6 bases and J lost 4, with 9 bases in between. Looked up from germline, CDR1 is ENHRY and CDR2 is SYGVKD. CDR3 bases: TGTGCCATCAGCCGACAGGCCTATGGCTACACCTTC. It translates to CAISRQAYGYTF.

This chain uses TRBV11-2 with TRBJ1-3, with a weak D call TRBD1 (5 bases). This CDR3 region has 15 residues. CDR1 is SGHAT and CDR2 is FQNNGV in the germline V gene. V lost 4 bases, J lost 0 bases, and 10 bases lay in between. The CDR3, as DNA: TGTGCCAGCAGCTACGACAGAACCTCTGGAAACACCATATATTTT. This translates into CASSYDRTSGNTIYF.

The gene calls are TRBV18 and TRBJ2-7, with TRBD2 identical over 13 bases. CDR1 is KGHSH and CDR2 is LQKENI in the germline V gene. J gave up 3 bases and V 6 bases, and 5 bases lay outside the gene matches. The CDR3 has 15 residues. DNA of the CDR3: TGTGCCAGCTCGCCGCGACTAGCGGGGGGCTACGAGCAGTACTTC. The encoded protein is CASSPRLAGGYEQYF.

This clone has more than one count but fewer than ten. V is TRBV7-2 and J is TRBJ1-2, with D maybe TRBD1 (5 bases). Germline assignment: CDR1 SGHTA and CDR2 FQGNSA. Trimming cost V 0 bases and J 8 bases, with 13 bases left between them. This CDR3 has 14 amino acids. CDR3 residues: CASSLAQGGMGYTF. CDR3 sequence (DNA): TGTGCCAGCAGCTTAGCGCAGGGAGGTATGGGCTACACCTTC.

The CDR3, as DNA: TGTGCCAGCAGCTTGGAACGGCTAGCGGGCGTCTACGAGCAGTACTTC. This encodes CASSLERLAGVYEQYF. This chain links TRBV5-5 with TRBJ2-7; 8 nucleotides line up with TRBD2. This CDR3 has 16 amino acids. Germline CDR1 and CDR2: SGHKS and YYEKEE (reference sequence). Germline trimming cut 0 bases from V and 3 bases from J; bases unmatched to any gene: 8.

The rearrangement joins TRBV2 to TRBJ1-4, with 8 bases aligning to TRBD1. CDR3 length: 13 amino acids. Germline-derived CDR1 and CDR2 are SNHLY and FYNNEI. The trim removed 9 bases at V and 3 bases at J, leaving 3 bases unmatched. CDR3 DNA sequence: TGTGCCAGAGGACAGGGTGCTAATGAAAAACTGTTTTTT. The encoded protein is CARGQGANEKLFF. Full variable domain (missing parts from reference TRBV2 and TRBJ1-4): EPEVTQTPSHQVTQMGQEVILRCVPISNHLYFYWYRQILGQKVEFLVSFYNNEISEKSEIFDDQFSVERPDGSNFTLKIRSTKLEDSAMYFCARGQGANEKLFFGSGTQLSVL.

The genes are TRBV28 and TRBJ2-1; the match to TRBD2 covers 12 bases. Losses at the gene ends were 6 bases for V and 8 bases for J; bases not matched to a gene: 11. Germline V lookup: CDR1 MDHEN, CDR2 SYDVKM. This CDR3 contains 16 residues. CDR3 loop: CASRTSGSPPADEQFF. CDR3 nucleotides: TGTGCCAGCAGGACTAGCGGGAGTCCACCGGCGGATGAGCAGTTCTTC.

The chain recombines TRBV7-8 with TRBJ2-7; 8 nucleotides line up with TRBD1. The V gene end was trimmed by 2 bases and the J gene end by 4 bases; junction bases not matched to a gene: 4. The germline V gene has CDR1 SGHVS and CDR2 FQNEAQ. CDR3 length: 14 residues. Here the CDR3 DNA reads TGTGCCAGCAGCTTACAGGGGGCTTTGTACGAGCAGTACTTC. Translated: CASSLQGALYEQYF.

This clone has only one observation. The chain is built from TRBV4-1 and TRBJ2-7; D is possibly TRBD2 (6 bases). With 4 bases removed from V and 5 bases from J, the gap between germline ends came to 18 bases. Germline CDR1 and CDR2: MGHRA and YSYEKL. CDR3 size: 15 residues. CDR3 amino acids: CASSRQYLARDEQYF. The CDR3 region has the DNA TGCGCCAGCAGCCGCCAGTACCTAGCGAGGGACGAGCAGTACTTC.

The chain is built from TRBV6-1 and TRBJ2-7; unclear D gene. V was shortened by 9 bases and J by 5 bases, with 17 bases between the two germline ends. The CDR3 sequence is 13 residues long. Germline V gives CDR1 MNHNS, CDR2 SASEGT. CDR3 loop: CASLVRSVDEQYF. CDR3 DNA: TGTGCCAGTCTGGTCAGGTCTGTGGACGAGCAGTACTTC.

This sequence joins TRBV27 and TRBJ1-5, with 7 bases that match TRBD1. The CDR3 sequence is 14 residues long. Germline CDR1 MNHEY, CDR2 SMNVEV (reference sequence). Germline trimming cut 5 bases from V and 6 bases from J; bases unmatched to any gene: 7. This chain's CDR3 is CASSLTGEGQPQHF. CDR3 coding DNA: TGTGCCAGCAGTCTTACAGGGGAAGGTCAGCCCCAGCATTTT.

The CDR3 bases are TGTGCCAGCAGCTCAAACTCAGGGGTCCAAGCTTTCTTT. Protein: CASSSNSGVQAFF. The rearrangement uses TRBV11-2 and TRBJ1-1; TRBD1 is a possible D gene (6 bases). Between the trimmed V and J ends, which lost 4 bases and 9 bases, there was a span of 15 bases. Germline V gene lookup returns CDR1 SGHAT and CDR2 FQNNGV. The CDR3 has 13 residues.

This rearrangement joins TRBV5-6 to TRBJ2-7; TRBD1 is a possible D gene (5 bases). V shed 2 bases and J shed 6 bases, with 12 bases lying between them. The CDR3 has 13 residues. CDR1 SGHDT and CDR2 YYEEEE come from the germline V gene. For the CDR3, the DNA is TGTGCCAGCAGCTTAGGTCAAAGGGGCGAGCAGTACTTC. It translates to CASSLGQRGEQYF. The whole variable domain, filled in from reference TRBV5-6 and TRBJ2-7, reads DAGVTQSPTHLIKTRGQQVTLRCSPKSGHDTVSWYQQALGQGPQFIFQYYEEEERQRGNFPDRFSGHQFPNYSSELNVNALLLGDSALYLCASSLGQRGEQYFGPGTRLTVT.